This note documents a single T cell receptor (beta chain) sequence. This sample was included in a study of blood T cell repertoires in COVID-19. Authors' methods: The assay estimated nucleated cells by amplifying reference gene primers. Sequencing used immunoSEQ multiplex PCR; TCRdb keeps in-frame clones, though not all of them. V and J calls and clone size follow that table, whereas D and trimming were derived from the DNA. The sample holds 150,000 to 160,000 clones, roughly 80% seen once. Per germline, CDR1 SGDLS and CDR2 YYNGEE. The V gene lost 4 bases and the J gene lost 0 bases, with 18 bases spanning the gap. This CDR3 has 17 residues.

Sequences were obtained from peripheral blood. The rearrangement links TRBV9 to TRBJ2-3; no reliable D call. This TCR came from a woman aged 55-75 years with acute or convalescent COVID-19. The CDR3 coding sequence is TGTGCCAGCAGCACTCACCTTTTAGAGTGGAGCACAGATACGCAGTATTTT. Its protein product is CASSTHLLEWSTDTQYF.